The rows below give T cell receptor beta chains drawn from one sample of a study of PD-1 blockade in classical Hodgkin lymphoma. The repertoire was sequenced with immunoSEQ multiplex PCR; TCRdb's copy has only in-frame clones and lacks some. The sample contains approximately 100,000 clones, around 89% of which appear only once. This sample comprised peripheral blood mononuclear cells (PBMCs), obtained before the second cycle of nivolumab. The origin of the receptors is a human donor with classical Hodgkin lymphoma. CDR3s include the opening cysteine and the closing phenylalanine or tryptophan. Each record gives: clone size, D gene, J gene, V gene, CDR3 protein, CDR3 DNA. A D gene is named only where the DNA matches it firmly. Clone size is shown for a subset of rows, as once, few, many or a class of expanded clone.

clone size: .; D gene: .; J gene: TRBJ2-6; V gene: TRBV10-2; CDR3 protein: CASSGSGTGANVLTF; CDR3 DNA: TGCGCCAGCAGTGGCTCAGGGACCGGGGCCAACGTCCTGACTTTC
clone size: .; D gene: .; J gene: TRBJ2-1; V gene: TRBV7-9; CDR3 protein: CASSWDQNEQFF; CDR3 DNA: TGTGCCAGCAGCTGGGACCAAAATGAGCAGTTCTTC
clone size: .; D gene: TRBD1; J gene: TRBJ2-1; V gene: TRBV6-1; CDR3 protein: CASNSGTGVSDEQFF; CDR3 DNA: TGTGCCAGCAATTCGGGGACAGGGGTGTCGGATGAGCAGTTCTTC
clone size: .; D gene: .; J gene: TRBJ2-5; V gene: TRBV2; CDR3 protein: CASSDVFGGKETQYF; CDR3 DNA: TGTGCCAGCAGTGATGTCTTTGGAGGGAAGGAGACCCAGTACTTC
clone size: .; D gene: .; J gene: TRBJ2-7; V gene: TRBV5-1; CDR3 protein: CASGQSLSSYEQYF; CDR3 DNA: TGCGCCAGCGGACAGTCCCTGAGCTCCTACGAGCAGTACTTC
clone size: .; D gene: TRBD1; J gene: TRBJ1-2; V gene: TRBV27; CDR3 protein: CASSLSGQGRIYGYTF; CDR3 DNA: TGTGCCAGCAGTTTATCCGGACAGGGAAGGATATATGGCTACACCTTC
clone size: .; D gene: .; J gene: TRBJ1-1; V gene: TRBV4-1; CDR3 protein: CASSQELRGTEAFF; CDR3 DNA: TGCGCCAGCAGCCAAGAACTGAGGGGAACTGAAGCTTTCTTT
clone size: .; D gene: TRBD1; J gene: TRBJ2-3; V gene: TRBV5-4; CDR3 protein: CASRSDRDGSSTDTQYF; CDR3 DNA: TGTGCCAGCAGATCGGACAGGGATGGGTCTAGCACAGATACGCAGTATTTT
clone size: once; D gene: .; J gene: TRBJ2-6; V gene: TRBV4-1; CDR3 protein: CASSQLGHDSGANVLTF; CDR3 DNA: TGCGCCAGCAGCCAACTCGGACACGACTCTGGGGCCAACGTCCTGACTTTC
clone size: .; D gene: .; J gene: TRBJ2-7; V gene: TRBV27; CDR3 protein: CASSSTLSGTSYEQYF; CDR3 DNA: TGTGCCAGCAGTTCAACCCTATCCGGGACTTCCTACGAGCAGTACTTC
clone size: .; D gene: TRBD2; J gene: TRBJ2-5; V gene: TRBV5-1; CDR3 protein: CASTSTSGGDETQYF; CDR3 DNA: TGCGCCAGCACCTCGACTAGCGGGGGGGATGAGACCCAGTACTTC
clone size: .; D gene: .; J gene: TRBJ1-1; V gene: TRBV11-2; CDR3 protein: CASSLDYGGSAEAFF; CDR3 DNA: TGTGCCAGCAGCTTAGATTACGGAGGGTCCGCTGAAGCTTTCTTT
clone size: .; D gene: .; J gene: TRBJ2-3; V gene: TRBV4-1; CDR3 protein: CASSQESSSTDTQYF; CDR3 DNA: TGCGCCAGCAGCCAAGAATCGTCTAGCACAGATACGCAGTATTTT
clone size: .; D gene: .; J gene: TRBJ1-1; V gene: TRBV19; CDR3 protein: CASSTFGGALREAFF; CDR3 DNA: TGTGCCAGTAGTACCTTTGGAGGGGCGCTCCGAGAAGCTTTCTTT
clone size: once; D gene: .; J gene: TRBJ2-2; V gene: TRBV19; CDR3 protein: CASSPSLGEFGPGELFF; CDR3 DNA: TGTGCCAGTAGTCCGTCTCTGGGGGAATTCGGACCCGGGGAGCTGTTTTTT